One and the same sample provided the 22 T cell receptor beta chains below, sequenced in a study of blood T cell repertoires in COVID-19 (dated by TCRdb to about 2020). Libraries came from the immunoSEQ multiplex PCR assay. TCRdb limited this immuneACCESS table to in-frame rearrangements with V and J called. A share of clones is missing; checked studies link under half to unresolved V genes, and the rest is unexplained. The sample table records approximately 220,000 clones; roughly 82% of these occur just once. The ten largest clones capture about 4.8% of the sample. Sequencing was done on a sample of peripheral blood. Receptor source: a woman aged 70 to 79 with acute or convalescent COVID-19.

The gene calls are TRBV28 and TRBJ2-7; D is possibly TRBD1 (6 bases). The V end lost 3 bases, the J end lost 3 bases, and 9 bases lay between the germline ends. The germline V gene encodes CDR1 MDHEN and CDR2 SYDVKM. CDR3 size: 13 residues. CDR3 DNA sequence: TGTGCCAGCAGTTTTGCGACAGGCTACGAGCAGTACTTC. Residues: CASSFATGYEQYF. The full variable domain, completed using reference TRBV28 and TRBJ2-7, is DVKVTQSSRYLVKRTGEKVFLECVQDMDHENMFWYRQDPGLGLRLIYFSYDVKMKEKGDIPEGYSVSREKKERFSLILESASTNQTSMYLCASSFATGYEQYFGPGTRLTVT.

The chain joins TRBV6-1 to TRBJ1-2; 8 nucleotides agree with TRBD1. V dropped 2 bases and J dropped 6; count of bases not matched to a gene: 8. The CDR3 has 15 residues. The germline gives CDR1 MNHNS, CDR2 SASEGT. The CDR3 spells CASSEYQGAYNGYTF. DNA for the CDR3: TGTGCCAGCAGTGAATACCAGGGGGCGTATAATGGCTACACCTTC.

A word on this clone: Other DNA sequences within the sample encode an identical CDR3. V and J are TRBV5-6 and TRBJ1-3; D unclear. The V end was cut by 0 bases, the J end by 0 bases, with 10 bases between. Germline lookup yields CDR1 SGHDT and CDR2 YYEEEE. The CDR3 loop spans 16 amino acids. DNA for the CDR3: TGTGCCAGCAGCTTGGCCCTAGGGAGCTCTGGAAACACCATATATTTT. Encoded protein: CASSLALGSSGNTIYF.

The chain uses TRBV3-1 (or the pseudogene TRBV3-2) and TRBJ2-2; 8 bases agree with TRBD1. V dropped 4 bases and J dropped 4; count of bases not matched to a gene: 5. The V gene's germline CDR1 is LGHDT and CDR2 YNNKEL (reference sequence). CDR3 size: 15 residues. DNA of the CDR3: TGTGCCAGCAGCCTCCAGGGGGCGCTCACCGGGGAGCTGTTTTTT. It translates to CASSLQGALTGELFF.

The V and J genes are TRBV6-5 and TRBJ1-4; a weak D match, TRBD1 (6 bases). CDR1 MNHEY and CDR2 SVGAGI come from the germline V gene. V was clipped by 4 bases and J by 5 bases, with 11 bases between them. The length of the CDR3 is 14 residues. CDR3 sequence (DNA): TGTGCCAGCAGTTTCAGGGGCCAAAATGAAAAACTGTTTTTT. Translation gives CASSFRGQNEKLFF.

V usage is TRBV18 and J usage is TRBJ1-1; 9 positions agree with TRBD1. This CDR3 region has 14 residues. Germline loops: CDR1 KGHSH, CDR2 LQKENI. With 3 bases clipped from V and 7 bases from J, the junction kept 6 bases outside the gene matches. As DNA, the CDR3 is TGTGCCAGCTCACCCTACAGGGGGCAAAATGAAGCTTTCTTT. Amino acid sequence: CASSPYRGQNEAFF. Using reference TRBV18 and TRBJ1-1 for the parts outside the CDR3, the full variable domain is NAGVMQNPRHLVRRRGQEARLRCSPMKGHSHVYWYRQLPEEGLKFMVYLQKENIIDESGMPKERFSAEFPKEGPSILRIQQVVRGDSAAYFCASSPYRGQNEAFFGQGTRLTVV.

The chain employs TRBV7-2 and TRBJ2-1; 9 bases align to TRBD1. CDR3 length equals 16 residues. Germline lookup yields CDR1 SGHTA and CDR2 FQGNSA. Trimming took 1 base from V and 4 from J; bases not matched to a gene: 5. The CDR3 spells CASSLVGQGSYNEQFF. CDR3 DNA sequence: TGTGCCAGCAGCTTAGTTGGACAGGGGTCATACAATGAGCAGTTCTTC.

The gene calls are TRBV20-1 and TRBJ2-7; 10 bases are shared with TRBD1. Germline CDR1 DFQATT, CDR2 SNEGSKA (reference sequence). The junction had 17 bases not matched to a gene; V was cut back by 3 bases and J by 0 bases. The CDR3 consists of 19 residues. The CDR3 nucleotides read TGCAGTGCTAGTATAACAACGGGACAGGGGAATTGGGGCTCCTACGAGCAGTACTTC. Its translation is CSASITTGQGNWGSYEQYF.

In this sample, this clone turned up a few times. The CDR3 here is CASSFISGQGTNNYGYTF. In DNA form, the CDR3 reads TGTGCCAGCAGTTTTATCTCGGGACAGGGGACGAATAACTATGGCTACACCTTC. The chain employs TRBV27 and TRBJ1-2; 10 bases match TRBD1. Germline values: CDR1 MNHEY, CDR2 SMNVEV (reference sequence). V lost 3 bases, J lost 1 base, and 11 bases stayed unmatched. The CDR3 loop spans 18 amino acids.

The V and J genes are TRBV12-3 or TRBV12-4 and TRBJ1-2; tentatively, D is TRBD1 (5 bases). This CDR3 comprises 11 residues. Deletions cut 8 bases from V and 7 bases from J, with 11 bases between. The CDR3 loop reads CASQGSSGYTF. The CDR3 nucleotides are TGTGCCAGCCAGGGCAGCTCTGGCTACACCTTC.

This clone was picked up one time. The chain joins TRBV19 to TRBJ1-1; TRBD1 aligns across 10 bases. CDR3 length: 16 residues. With 4 bases clipped from V and 0 bases from J, the junction kept 5 bases outside the gene matches. Germline CDR1 reads LNHDA; CDR2 reads SQIVND (reference sequence). CDR3 region: CASSSRQGALNTEAFF. In nucleotides, the CDR3 is TGTGCCAGTAGTAGTAGACAGGGGGCTCTGAACACTGAAGCTTTCTTT.

This clone was seen once. The genes are TRBV11-2 and TRBJ1-4; TRBD1 matches 7 bases. J was trimmed by 5 bases and V by 1 base; bases with no gene match: 16. The CDR3 consists of 19 residues. Germline CDR1 and CDR2: SGHAT and FQNNGV. The CDR3 reads CASSLGVGTASGSNEKLFF. In DNA form, the CDR3 reads TGTGCCAGCAGCTTAGGGGTCGGGACAGCCTCGGGGTCAAATGAAAAACTGTTTTTT.

The count of this clone is one. The chain recombines TRBV28 with TRBJ2-4, with TRBD1 matching 8 bases. The V gene's germline CDR1 is MDHEN and CDR2 SYDVKM. The J segment lost 5 bases and the V segment lost 4 bases, leaving 1 base of the junction unmatched. CDR3 length equals 13 residues. The CDR3 here is CASSSGGENIQYF. DNA for the CDR3: TGTGCCAGCAGTTCAGGGGGCGAAAACATTCAGTACTTC. The entire variable domain, with the rest obtained from reference TRBV28 and TRBJ2-4, is as follows: DVKVTQSSRYLVKRTGEKVFLECVQDMDHENMFWYRQDPGLGLRLIYFSYDVKMKEKGDIPEGYSVSREKKERFSLILESASTNQTSMYLCASSSGGENIQYFGAGTRLSVL.

The chain couples TRBV3-1 (or the pseudogene TRBV3-2) to TRBJ1-5; no reliable D call. CDR1 is LGHDT, CDR2 YNNKEL, per germline (reference sequence). V was cut by 2 bases and J by 5 bases, with 4 bases left in between. This CDR3 spans 12 amino acids. The chain's CDR3 is CASSQRDQPQHF. In nucleotides, the CDR3 is TGTGCCAGCAGCCAACGGGATCAGCCCCAGCATTTT.

The CDR3 here is CASSSSGRNGYTF. CDR3 in DNA: TGTGCCAGCAGTTCGTCAGGGAGGAATGGCTACACCTTC. The V and J genes are TRBV27 and TRBJ1-2, with D possibly TRBD1 on 5 matching bases. V was pared by 4 bases and J by 6 bases, with 12 bases between. Germline V gives CDR1 MNHEY, CDR2 SMNVEV (reference sequence). The CDR3 has 13 residues.

This clone was detected only a few times. This chain joins TRBV4-1 and TRBJ2-2; D is possibly TRBD1 (6 bases). The CDR3 has 16 amino acids. Between the trimmed V and J ends, which lost 0 bases and 5 bases, there was a span of 13 bases. CDR1 MGHRA and CDR2 YSYEKL come from the germline V gene. Here the CDR3 reads CASSQDPGVRTGELFF. CDR3 coding DNA: TGCGCCAGCAGCCAAGATCCAGGGGTGAGAACCGGGGAGCTGTTTTTT.

This chain links TRBV27 with TRBJ2-3; D not certain. There are 12 residues in the CDR3. Germline V lookup: CDR1 MNHEY, CDR2 SMNVEV (reference sequence). V was clipped by 6 bases and J by 3 bases, with 7 bases between them. The CDR3 here is CASRTRTDTQYF. CDR3 sequence (DNA): TGTGCCAGCAGGACGAGGACAGATACGCAGTATTTT.

V gene TRBV7-9 combines with J gene TRBJ1-2; TRBD1 matches at 7 bases. The junction had 4 bases not matched to a gene; V was cut back by 1 base and J by 8 bases. Germline CDR1 and CDR2: SEHNR and FQNEAQ (reference sequence). This CDR3 spans 13 amino acids. DNA of the CDR3: TGTGCCAGCAGCTTAGAAGGCAGGGGGGGCTACACCTTC. This sequence encodes CASSLEGRGGYTF.

The chain recombines TRBV12-3 or TRBV12-4 with TRBJ1-5; 8 nucleotides agree with TRBD1. This CDR3 has 13 residues. With 7 bases clipped from V and 6 bases from J, the junction kept 5 bases outside the gene matches. The CDR3 nucleotides are TGTGCCAGCAACACGGACAGGGCTCAGCCCCAGCATTTT. This encodes CASNTDRAQPQHF.

The chain employs TRBV5-8 and TRBJ2-7; 7 nucleotides match TRBD1. CDR1 SGHTS and CDR2 YDEGEE come from the germline V gene. V lost 2 bases, J lost 6 bases, and 8 bases stayed unmatched. This CDR3 has 14 amino acids. The CDR3 is CASSFGQVLGEQYF. DNA for the CDR3: TGTGCCAGCAGCTTTGGACAGGTCTTGGGCGAGCAGTACTTC.

The V gene is TRBV3-1 (or the pseudogene TRBV3-2), the J gene TRBJ2-7, with D perhaps matching TRBD2 (7 bases). CDR3 length equals 15 residues. Germline V gene data show CDR1 as LGHDT and CDR2 as YNNKEL (reference sequence). The V end was cut by 1 base, the J end by 1 base, with 11 bases between. The CDR3 here is CASSQAGGSSYEQYF. The CDR3 nucleotides are TGTGCCAGCAGCCAAGCGGGGGGCAGTTCCTACGAGCAGTACTTC.

This chain uses TRBV12-3 or TRBV12-4 with TRBJ1-2; D perhaps matches TRBD1 (5 bases). The CDR3 runs to 13 residues. V lost 7 bases and J lost 5, with 14 bases in between. Written as DNA, the CDR3 is TGTGCCAGCAACCCTTGGGGCGGATATGGCTACACCTTC. It codes for CASNPWGGYGYTF.